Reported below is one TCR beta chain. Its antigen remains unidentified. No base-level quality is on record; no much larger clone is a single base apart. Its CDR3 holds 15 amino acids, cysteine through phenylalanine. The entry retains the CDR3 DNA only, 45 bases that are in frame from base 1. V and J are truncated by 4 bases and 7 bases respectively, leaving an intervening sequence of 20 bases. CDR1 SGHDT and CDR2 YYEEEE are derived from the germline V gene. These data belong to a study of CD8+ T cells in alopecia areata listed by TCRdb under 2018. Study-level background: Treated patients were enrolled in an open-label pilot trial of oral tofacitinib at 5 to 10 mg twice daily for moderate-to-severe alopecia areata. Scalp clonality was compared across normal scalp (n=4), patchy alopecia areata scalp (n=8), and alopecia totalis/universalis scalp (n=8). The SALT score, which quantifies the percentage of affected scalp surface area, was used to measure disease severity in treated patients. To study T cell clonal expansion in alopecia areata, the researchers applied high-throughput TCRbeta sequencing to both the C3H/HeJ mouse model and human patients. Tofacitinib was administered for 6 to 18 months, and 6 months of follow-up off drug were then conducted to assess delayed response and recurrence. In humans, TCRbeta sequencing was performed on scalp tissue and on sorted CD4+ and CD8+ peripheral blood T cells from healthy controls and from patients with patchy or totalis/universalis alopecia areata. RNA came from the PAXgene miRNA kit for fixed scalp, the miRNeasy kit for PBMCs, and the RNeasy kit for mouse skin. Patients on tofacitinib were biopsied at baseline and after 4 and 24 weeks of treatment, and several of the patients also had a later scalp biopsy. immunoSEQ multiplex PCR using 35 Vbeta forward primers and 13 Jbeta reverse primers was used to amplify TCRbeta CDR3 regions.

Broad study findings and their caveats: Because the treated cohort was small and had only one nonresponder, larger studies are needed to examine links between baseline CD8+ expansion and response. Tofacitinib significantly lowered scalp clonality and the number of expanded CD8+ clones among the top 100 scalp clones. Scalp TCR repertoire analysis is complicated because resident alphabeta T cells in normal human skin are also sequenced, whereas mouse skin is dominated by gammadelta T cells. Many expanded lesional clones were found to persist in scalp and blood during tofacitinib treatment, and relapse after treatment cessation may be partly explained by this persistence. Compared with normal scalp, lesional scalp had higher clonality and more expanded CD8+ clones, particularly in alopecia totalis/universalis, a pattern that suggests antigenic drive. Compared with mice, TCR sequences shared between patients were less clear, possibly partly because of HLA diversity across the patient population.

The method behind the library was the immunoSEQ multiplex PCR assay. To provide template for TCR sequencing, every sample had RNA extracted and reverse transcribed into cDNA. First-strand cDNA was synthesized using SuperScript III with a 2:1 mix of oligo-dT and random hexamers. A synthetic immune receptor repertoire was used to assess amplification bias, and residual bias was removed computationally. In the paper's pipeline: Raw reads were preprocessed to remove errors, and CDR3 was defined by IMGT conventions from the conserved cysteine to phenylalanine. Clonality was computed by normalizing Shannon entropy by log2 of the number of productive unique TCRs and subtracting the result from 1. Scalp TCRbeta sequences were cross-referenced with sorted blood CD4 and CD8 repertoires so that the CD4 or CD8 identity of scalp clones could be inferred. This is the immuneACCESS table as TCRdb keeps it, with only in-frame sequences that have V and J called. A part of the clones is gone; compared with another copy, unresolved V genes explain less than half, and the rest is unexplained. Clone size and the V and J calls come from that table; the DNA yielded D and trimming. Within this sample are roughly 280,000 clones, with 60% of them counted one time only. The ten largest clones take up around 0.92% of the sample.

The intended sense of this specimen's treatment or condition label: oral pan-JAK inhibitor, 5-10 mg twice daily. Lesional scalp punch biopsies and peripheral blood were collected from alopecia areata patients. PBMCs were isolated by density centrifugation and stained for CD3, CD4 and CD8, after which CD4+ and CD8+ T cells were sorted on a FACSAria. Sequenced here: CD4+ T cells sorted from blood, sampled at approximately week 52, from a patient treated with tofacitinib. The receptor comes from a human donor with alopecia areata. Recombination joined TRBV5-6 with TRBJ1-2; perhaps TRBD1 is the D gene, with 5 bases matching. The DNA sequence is TGTGCCAGCAGCAGGAGACAGATTCCCCATCGTGGCTACACCTTC. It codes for CASSRRQIPHRGYTF.